This T cell receptor (beta chain) derives from a study of T cell changes during pregnancy in multiple sclerosis. Profiled with immunoSEQ multiplex PCR; TCRdb holds only in-frame clones, not every one. The sample lists some 48,000 clones; approximately 96% were seen once. The V gene's germline CDR1 is LGHNA and CDR2 YSLEER. This CDR3 comprises 16 residues. After removal of 0 bases from V and 4 bases from J, the junction contained 3 bases not matched to a gene. The sample consisted of peripheral blood, taken in the second trimester of pregnancy. V is TRBV4-3 and J is TRBJ2-2, with 9 bases fitting TRBD1. The TCR was taken from a female donor with multiple sclerosis, enrolled in a pregnancy study. CDR3 residues: CASSQDTGGVTGELFF. The CDR3 nucleotides are TGCGCCAGCAGCCAAGATACAGGGGGCGTCACCGGGGAGCTGTTTTTT.